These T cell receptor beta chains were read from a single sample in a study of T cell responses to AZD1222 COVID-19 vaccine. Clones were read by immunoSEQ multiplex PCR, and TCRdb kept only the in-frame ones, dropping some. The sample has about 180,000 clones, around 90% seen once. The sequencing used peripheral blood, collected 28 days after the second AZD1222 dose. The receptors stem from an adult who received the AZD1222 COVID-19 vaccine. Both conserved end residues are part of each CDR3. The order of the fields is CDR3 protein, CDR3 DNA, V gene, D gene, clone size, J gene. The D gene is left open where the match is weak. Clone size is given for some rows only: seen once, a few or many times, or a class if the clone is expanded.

CDR3aa: CASSETVNSGNTIYF
CDR3nt: TGTGCCAGCAGTGAGACAGTAAACTCTGGAAACACCATATATTTT
v_gene: TRBV2
d_gene: .
abundance: .
j_gene: TRBJ1-3

CDR3aa: CASSIAQGFSNQPQHF
CDR3nt: TGTGCCAGTAGTATAGCACAGGGTTTCAGCAATCAGCCCCAGCATTTT
v_gene: TRBV19
d_gene: .
abundance: .
j_gene: TRBJ1-5

CDR3aa: CASSPQEADTQYF
CDR3nt: TGTGCCAGCAGTCCCCAGGAGGCAGATACGCAGTATTTT
v_gene: TRBV27
d_gene: .
abundance: .
j_gene: TRBJ2-3

CDR3aa: CASSLQGADYGYTF
CDR3nt: TGTGCCAGCAGCTTACAGGGGGCGGACTATGGCTACACCTTC
v_gene: TRBV7-8
d_gene: TRBD1
abundance: .
j_gene: TRBJ1-2

CDR3aa: CASSPPWVDSPLHF
CDR3nt: TGTGCCAGCTCACCACCTTGGGTTGATTCACCCCTCCACTTT
v_gene: TRBV18
d_gene: .
abundance: .
j_gene: TRBJ1-6

CDR3aa: CAWSEGQWGFQNTEAFF
CDR3nt: TGTGCCTGGAGTGAAGGACAGTGGGGCTTTCAAAACACTGAAGCTTTCTTT
v_gene: TRBV30
d_gene: .
abundance: .
j_gene: TRBJ1-1

CDR3aa: CASSLFWQHNQPQHF
CDR3nt: TGTGCCAGCAGCTTGTTTTGGCAGCATAATCAGCCCCAGCATTTT
v_gene: TRBV7-2
d_gene: .
abundance: .
j_gene: TRBJ1-5

CDR3aa: CASSAQGGNTGELFF
CDR3nt: TGCGCCAGCAGCGCTCAGGGAGGGAACACCGGGGAGCTGTTTTTT
v_gene: TRBV5-1
d_gene: .
abundance: few
j_gene: TRBJ2-2

CDR3aa: CASSPYRGGVRETQYF
CDR3nt: TGTGCCAGCTCACCCTATCGGGGGGGAGTCCGGGAGACCCAGTACTTC
v_gene: TRBV18
d_gene: TRBD2
abundance: .
j_gene: TRBJ2-5

CDR3aa: CASSSQINNEQFF
CDR3nt: TGTGCCAGCAGTTCCCAGATTAACAATGAGCAGTTCTTC
v_gene: TRBV12-3/TRBV12-4
d_gene: .
abundance: .
j_gene: TRBJ2-1

CDR3aa: CASSPLAAGGTGELFF
CDR3nt: TGTGCCAGCTCACCCCTAGCGGCGGGTGGCACCGGGGAGCTGTTTTTT
v_gene: TRBV18
d_gene: TRBD2
abundance: .
j_gene: TRBJ2-2

CDR3aa: CASRFVGLETQYF
CDR3nt: TGTGCCAGCAGGTTCGTGGGCCTGGAGACCCAGTACTTC
v_gene: TRBV12-3/TRBV12-4
d_gene: .
abundance: .
j_gene: TRBJ2-5

CDR3aa: CASGTLGLDTQYF
CDR3nt: TGTGCTAGTGGGACCCTAGGGTTGGATACGCAGTATTTT
v_gene: TRBV12-5
d_gene: .
abundance: .
j_gene: TRBJ2-3

CDR3aa: CASSSLAGIIYEQYF
CDR3nt: TGTGCCAGCAGTTCGCTAGCGGGGATAATCTACGAGCAGTACTTC
v_gene: TRBV27
d_gene: TRBD2
abundance: .
j_gene: TRBJ2-7

CDR3aa: CASSDPGQAKYEQYF
CDR3nt: TGTGCCAGTAGTGACCCGGGACAGGCAAAATACGAGCAGTACTTC
v_gene: TRBV19
d_gene: TRBD1
abundance: .
j_gene: TRBJ2-7

CDR3aa: CASSPQGAGNQPQHF
CDR3nt: TGTGCCAGCAGCCCTCAGGGGGCCGGCAATCAGCCCCAGCATTTT
v_gene: TRBV7-9
d_gene: TRBD1
abundance: once
j_gene: TRBJ1-5

CDR3aa: CASSQMTGNTIYF
CDR3nt: TGTGCCAGCAGCCAAATGACTGGAAACACCATATATTTT
v_gene: TRBV3-1/TRBV3-2
d_gene: .
abundance: .
j_gene: TRBJ1-3

CDR3aa: CASSQGRVELHF
CDR3nt: TGTGCCAGCAGCCAAGGGCGAGTGGAGTTACACTTT
v_gene: TRBV14
d_gene: .
abundance: .
j_gene: TRBJ1-6

CDR3aa: CASSELGRGSTEAFF
CDR3nt: TGTGCCAGCAGTGAACTTGGGAGAGGGAGCACTGAAGCTTTCTTT
v_gene: TRBV6-1
d_gene: .
abundance: .
j_gene: TRBJ1-1

CDR3aa: CATSRDSGSGYTF
CDR3nt: TGTGCCACCAGCAGAGATTCAGGGAGCGGCTACACCTTC
v_gene: TRBV15
d_gene: .
abundance: .
j_gene: TRBJ1-2

CDR3aa: CASRTGGEETQYF
CDR3nt: TGTGCCAGCAGGACAGGGGGCGAGGAGACCCAGTACTTC
v_gene: TRBV12-3/TRBV12-4
d_gene: TRBD1
abundance: .
j_gene: TRBJ2-5

CDR3aa: CSAEGNTEAFF
CDR3nt: TGCAGTGCTGAGGGAAACACTGAAGCTTTCTTT
v_gene: TRBV20-1
d_gene: .
abundance: .
j_gene: TRBJ1-1

CDR3aa: CASSPDRANYGYTF
CDR3nt: TGTGCCAGCAGCCCCGACAGGGCTAACTATGGCTACACCTTC
v_gene: TRBV11-1
d_gene: TRBD1
abundance: .
j_gene: TRBJ1-2

CDR3aa: CASSLAQETQYF
CDR3nt: TGTGCCAGCAGTTTAGCGCAAGAGACCCAGTACTTC
v_gene: TRBV6-2/TRBV6-3
d_gene: .
abundance: .
j_gene: TRBJ2-5

CDR3aa: CASSVEGQGTEAFF
CDR3nt: TGTGCCAGCAGCGTAGAGGGGCAGGGCACTGAAGCTTTCTTT
v_gene: TRBV9
d_gene: .
abundance: .
j_gene: TRBJ1-1

CDR3aa: CASSLYNEQFF
CDR3nt: TGTGCCAGTAGTCTATACAATGAGCAGTTCTTC
v_gene: TRBV19
d_gene: .
abundance: .
j_gene: TRBJ2-1

CDR3aa: CASSFLGTSGFSSTDTQYF
CDR3nt: TGCGCCAGCAGCTTTCTCGGGACTAGCGGTTTTTCTAGCACAGATACGCAGTATTTT
v_gene: TRBV5-1
d_gene: TRBD2
abundance: .
j_gene: TRBJ2-3

CDR3aa: CASSKGRAPVQYF
CDR3nt: TGTGCCAGCAGCAAGGGCAGGGCCCCCGTGCAGTATTTT
v_gene: TRBV21-1
d_gene: .
abundance: once
j_gene: TRBJ2-3

CDR3aa: CASSLAGWQGPGEKLFF
CDR3nt: TGTGCCAGCAGCTTAGCTGGATGGCAGGGCCCAGGTGAAAAACTGTTTTTT
v_gene: TRBV7-6
d_gene: .
abundance: .
j_gene: TRBJ1-4

CDR3aa: CASSLDASPLHF
CDR3nt: TGTGCCAGCAGCTTAGACGCTTCACCCCTCCACTTT
v_gene: TRBV7-9
d_gene: .
abundance: .
j_gene: TRBJ1-6

CDR3aa: CSVGAMKDTGELFF
CDR3nt: TGCAGCGTTGGGGCCATGAAGGACACCGGGGAGCTGTTTTTT
v_gene: TRBV29-1
d_gene: .
abundance: .
j_gene: TRBJ2-2

CDR3aa: CAWRTGTGNEKLFF
CDR3nt: TGTGCCTGGAGAACCGGGACAGGGAATGAAAAACTGTTTTTT
v_gene: TRBV30
d_gene: TRBD1
abundance: .
j_gene: TRBJ1-4

CDR3aa: CASGQFNSPLHF
CDR3nt: TGTGCCAGCGGACAGTTTAATTCACCCCTCCACTTT
v_gene: TRBV12-3/TRBV12-4
d_gene: .
abundance: .
j_gene: TRBJ1-6

CDR3aa: CASRQGPSGTEAFF
CDR3nt: TGTGCCAGTCGACAGGGGCCGTCAGGTACTGAAGCTTTCTTT
v_gene: TRBV19
d_gene: TRBD1
abundance: .
j_gene: TRBJ1-1

CDR3aa: CASSLGATDPNYGYTF
CDR3nt: TGTGCCAGCAGCTTAGGCGCGACTGACCCTAACTATGGCTACACCTTC
v_gene: TRBV11-3
d_gene: .
abundance: .
j_gene: TRBJ1-2

CDR3aa: CASSPRSGQGSYGYTF
CDR3nt: TGTGCCAGCAGCCCCAGATCGGGACAGGGTTCCTATGGCTACACCTTC
v_gene: TRBV28
d_gene: TRBD1
abundance: .
j_gene: TRBJ1-2

CDR3aa: CASSQEPGTGLDYTF
CDR3nt: TGCGCCAGCAGCCAAGAGCCCGGGACAGGTCTTGACTACACCTTC
v_gene: TRBV4-1
d_gene: TRBD1
abundance: .
j_gene: TRBJ1-2

CDR3aa: CASSSRMGSSYNEQFF
CDR3nt: TGTGCCAGCAGCTCCCGGATGGGGAGCTCCTACAATGAGCAGTTCTTC
v_gene: TRBV13
d_gene: .
abundance: .
j_gene: TRBJ2-1

CDR3aa: CASSLDFQYTGELFF
CDR3nt: TGCGCCAGCAGCTTGGATTTTCAGTACACCGGGGAGCTGTTTTTT
v_gene: TRBV5-1
d_gene: .
abundance: .
j_gene: TRBJ2-2

CDR3aa: CASSRLSTDTQYF
CDR3nt: TGTGCCAGTAGCCGTTTGAGCACAGATACGCAGTATTTT
v_gene: TRBV19
d_gene: .
abundance: .
j_gene: TRBJ2-3

CDR3aa: CASSDPGGKGYTF
CDR3nt: TGTGCCAGCAGCGATCCTGGAGGGAAGGGCTACACCTTC
v_gene: TRBV7-7
d_gene: .
abundance: .
j_gene: TRBJ1-2

CDR3aa: CAWSVGSIGNGELFF
CDR3nt: TGTGCCTGGAGTGTAGGATCTATCGGCAACGGGGAGCTGTTTTTT
v_gene: TRBV30
d_gene: .
abundance: .
j_gene: TRBJ2-2

CDR3aa: CASSLRAGGNEKLFF
CDR3nt: TGTGCCAGCAGCCTAAGGGCGGGGGGTAATGAAAAACTGTTTTTT
v_gene: TRBV7-6
d_gene: .
abundance: .
j_gene: TRBJ1-4

CDR3aa: CASSLQDRRGYTF
CDR3nt: TGTGCCAGCAGCTTACAGGACCGCCGGGGCTACACCTTC
v_gene: TRBV7-3
d_gene: .
abundance: .
j_gene: TRBJ1-2

CDR3aa: CASSQSFAGSQHF
CDR3nt: TGTGCCAGCTCACAAAGCTTTGCAGGGTCCCAGCATTTT
v_gene: TRBV18
d_gene: .
abundance: .
j_gene: TRBJ1-5

CDR3aa: CASSPRDRGPYGYTF
CDR3nt: TGTGCCAGTAGTCCGAGGGACAGGGGCCCCTATGGCTACACCTTC
v_gene: TRBV19
d_gene: TRBD1
abundance: .
j_gene: TRBJ1-2

CDR3aa: CASSGQIQETQYF
CDR3nt: TGTGCCAGCAGCGGACAAATCCAAGAGACCCAGTACTTC
v_gene: TRBV7-3
d_gene: .
abundance: .
j_gene: TRBJ2-5

CDR3aa: CASSLIDRTEAFF
CDR3nt: TGTGCCAGCAGCTTAATTGATAGAACTGAAGCTTTCTTT
v_gene: TRBV11-1
d_gene: .
abundance: .
j_gene: TRBJ1-1

CDR3aa: CASSPPGHPNSPLHF
CDR3nt: TGTGCCAGTTCCCCCCCCGGACATCCCAATTCACCCCTCCACTTT
v_gene: TRBV6-5
d_gene: .
abundance: .
j_gene: TRBJ1-6

CDR3aa: CASSPGTGSNEAFF
CDR3nt: TGCGCCAGCAGCCCCGGGACAGGGTCAAATGAAGCTTTCTTT
v_gene: TRBV5-1
d_gene: TRBD1
abundance: .
j_gene: TRBJ1-1

CDR3aa: CASSPNRGTDTQYF
CDR3nt: TGTGCCAGCTCCCCGAACAGGGGGACAGATACGCAGTATTTT
v_gene: TRBV11-3
d_gene: TRBD1
abundance: .
j_gene: TRBJ2-3

CDR3aa: CASSLRQEYEQYF
CDR3nt: TGTGCCAGCAGCTTACGACAGGAGTACGAGCAGTACTTC
v_gene: TRBV11-2
d_gene: .
abundance: .
j_gene: TRBJ2-7

CDR3aa: CASGRLDTGELFF
CDR3nt: TGTGCCAGTGGGAGGTTGGACACCGGGGAGCTGTTTTTT
v_gene: TRBV19
d_gene: .
abundance: .
j_gene: TRBJ2-2